This T cell receptor (beta chain) was retrieved from a study of T-cell memory formation after mild COVID-19. Overall study context: There were largely donor-specific TCR clusters.

In TCRdb, the 5' RACE reads were re-called with MiXCR into one record per CDR3 protein. Found here are hundreds of thousands of distinct CDR3 sequences, 20% to 30% of them singletons; the top ten hold under 15%. Whole-study findings and limits: Researchers found some responding clones in pre-infection memory, a sign that cross-reactive memory joined. Clones shrinking between day 15 and 85 showed a balanced CD4/CD8 split, and those that grew later tilted toward CD4+.

Trimming took 3 bases from V and 8 from J, leaving 19 bases between them. This CDR3 has 15 residues. This clonotype was found a few times. Its antigen remains unknown. Sequencing was performed on PBMCs or a T cell subset sorted from them (not recorded which). The chain joins TRBV12-3 or TRBV12-4 to TRBJ1-2, with D perhaps TRBD1 (5 bases). This receptor was taken from an adult woman who had mild COVID-19 (a few samples of this study predate the infection). Cell type and time point are not known. CDR3 DNA: TGTGCCAGCAGTTTGGTGAGGGGTTCTCCGGGGGGCTACACCTTC. Encoded protein: CASSLVRGSPGGYTF.